The rows below give T cell receptor beta chains drawn from one sample of a study of PD-1 blockade in classical Hodgkin lymphoma. Profiled with immunoSEQ multiplex PCR; TCRdb holds only in-frame clones, not every one. The sample carries roughly 8,300 clones, over 60% recorded once. Sequenced here: CD4+ T cells from blood, sampled at baseline. These receptors were taken from a human donor with classical Hodgkin lymphoma. The CDR3 runs from the conserved cysteine through the conserved F or W. A D gene is named only where the DNA matches it firmly. Only part of the rows carry a size: once, few, many, or a class if the clone is expanded.

j_call d_call clone_size v_call cdr3_aa cdr3_nt
TRBJ1-2 TRBD1 - TRBV2 CASSAGTGVQGTF TGTGCCAGCAGTGCCGGGACAGGGGTACAGGGCACCTTC
TRBJ2-7 - - TRBV29-1 CSVWGTAPYEQYF TGCAGCGTTTGGGGGACTGCCCCCTACGAGCAGTACTTC
TRBJ2-5 TRBD2 - TRBV20-1 CSARDLGGQYF TGCAGTGCTAGAGATCTCGGGGGGCAGTACTTC
TRBJ1-6 - - TRBV18 CASSPRQGTGVHNSPLHF TGTGCCAGCTCACCACGACAAGGGACTGGGGTTCATAATTCACCCCTCCACTTT
TRBJ2-5 TRBD1 - TRBV7-2 CASSSSRDRGRWETQYF TGTGCCAGCAGCTCGTCCCGGGACAGGGGGCGTTGGGAGACCCAGTACTTC
TRBJ2-4 - once TRBV4-1 CASSQWVEGDIQYF TGCGCCAGCAGCCAATGGGTAGAGGGGGACATTCAGTACTTC
TRBJ2-5 - - TRBV4-1 CASSQGIRETQYF TGCGCCAGCAGCCAGGGGATACGGGAGACCCAGTACTTC
TRBJ2-3 - - TRBV10-3 CAISESKTDTQYF TGTGCCATCAGTGAGTCTAAAACAGATACGCAGTATTTT
TRBJ2-3 - - TRBV15 CATSRDRITDTQYF TGTGCCACCAGCAGAGATAGAATCACAGATACGCAGTATTTT
TRBJ2-7 - - TRBV4-2 CASSHPRADEQYF TGTGCCAGCAGCCACCCTAGAGCTGACGAGCAGTACTTC
TRBJ2-1 TRBD2 - TRBV7-3 CASSPLAGDGFF TGTGCCAGCAGCCCGCTAGCGGGAGACGGGTTCTTC
TRBJ2-7 - - TRBV28 CASSLGVPGEQYF TGTGCCAGCAGTCTTGGGGTCCCGGGAGAGCAGTACTTC
TRBJ1-2 - - TRBV10-3 CAIREGGKDYGYTF TGTGCCATCAGGGAGGGGGGGAAGGACTATGGCTACACCTTC
TRBJ2-1 TRBD2 - TRBV11-2 CASSLERGVNEQFF TGTGCCAGCAGCTTAGAGCGGGGGGTCAATGAGCAGTTCTTC
TRBJ2-2 TRBD2 - TRBV10-3 CAIRGLAGDNTGELFF TGTGCCATCAGGGGACTAGCGGGGGATAACACCGGGGAGCTGTTTTTT
TRBJ1-1 - - TRBV2 CASGLLKGGEAFF TGTGCCAGCGGGCTCCTGAAGGGAGGTGAAGCTTTCTTT
TRBJ1-1 - - TRBV19 CASRGARQFTEAFF TGTGCCAGTAGGGGGGCTCGGCAGTTCACTGAAGCTTTCTTT
TRBJ2-1 TRBD1 - TRBV7-8 CASSSRLTGGNEQFF TGTGCCAGCAGCTCGCGCTTGACAGGGGGCAATGAGCAGTTCTTC
TRBJ2-7 TRBD1 - TRBV7-2 CASSAPDRGRYEQYF TGTGCCAGCAGCGCCCCAGACAGGGGACGGTACGAGCAGTACTTC
TRBJ1-6 TRBD1 - TRBV6-6 CASQPATGFDSPLHF TGTGCCAGCCAACCCGCGACAGGGTTCGATTCACCCCTCCACTTT
TRBJ2-2 TRBD2 - TRBV7-3 CASSLTGLATGELFF TGTGCCAGCAGCTTAACCGGACTAGCTACCGGGGAGCTGTTTTTT
TRBJ2-3 TRBD2 - TRBV7-3 CASSLNSGGGDTQYF TGTGCCAGCAGCTTAAATAGCGGGGGCGGGGATACGCAGTATTTT
TRBJ1-6 - - TRBV27 CASSSSGLQENSPLHF TGTGCCAGCAGTTCCTCCGGGCTACAAGAAAATTCACCCCTCCACTTT
TRBJ1-2 TRBD1 - TRBV19 CASSITGTADGYTF TGTGCCAGTAGTATAACGGGGACAGCGGATGGCTACACCTTC
TRBJ2-7 - - TRBV7-9 CASSFGTYEQYF TGTGCCAGCAGCTTCGGGACCTACGAGCAGTACTTC
TRBJ1-2 - - TRBV5-4 CASSFSGVYGYTF TGTGCCAGCAGCTTCTCAGGGGTCTATGGCTACACCTTC